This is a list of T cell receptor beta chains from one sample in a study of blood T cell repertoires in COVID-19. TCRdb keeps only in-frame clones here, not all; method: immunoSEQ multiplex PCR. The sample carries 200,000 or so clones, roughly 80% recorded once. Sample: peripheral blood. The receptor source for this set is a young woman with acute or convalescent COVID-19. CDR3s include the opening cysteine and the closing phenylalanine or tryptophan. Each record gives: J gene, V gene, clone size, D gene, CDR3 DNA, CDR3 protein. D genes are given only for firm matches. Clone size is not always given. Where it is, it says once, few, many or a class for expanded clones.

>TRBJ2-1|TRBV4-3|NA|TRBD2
TGCGCCAGCAGCCCGGGACTAAGGGTTCAGCAGTTCTTC
CASSPGLRVQQFF
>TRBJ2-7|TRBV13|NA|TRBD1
TGTGCCAGCAGCTCCCGGGACAGGGGTGTCGGCGAGCAGTACTTC
CASSSRDRGVGEQYF
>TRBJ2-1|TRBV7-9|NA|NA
TGTGCCAGCAGCTTAGTAGTTGGTGAGCAGTTCTTC
CASSLVVGEQFF
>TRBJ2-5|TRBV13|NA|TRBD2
TGTGCCAGCAGCTTGCGGGGGGGCCAAGAGACCCAGTACTTC
CASSLRGGQETQYF
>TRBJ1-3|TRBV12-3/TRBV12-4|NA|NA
TGTGCCAGCAGTAGGACAGTACGAAACACCATATATTTT
CASSRTVRNTIYF
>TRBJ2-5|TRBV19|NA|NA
TGTGCCAGTAGTCCCCGGGCGGGGGCGACCCAGTACTTC
CASSPRAGATQYF
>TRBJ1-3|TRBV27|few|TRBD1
TGTGCCAGCAGTTTCTTTTTTATAGGGACAGGGGAAATCTCTGGAAACACCATATATTTT
CASSFFFIGTGEISGNTIYF
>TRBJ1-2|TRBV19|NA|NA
TGTGCCAGTAGTATAGCGGCAGGCCCACACACCTTC
CASSIAAGPHTF
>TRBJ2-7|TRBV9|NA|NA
TGTGCCAGCAGCGCCGGAGGCCCTGGCCCGCAGTACTTC
CASSAGGPGPQYF
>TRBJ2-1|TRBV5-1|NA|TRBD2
TGCGCCAGCAGCTTGGCCCCCCCTCCCGGGGGGGCCTTTAATGAGCAGTTCTTC
CASSLAPPPGGAFNEQFF
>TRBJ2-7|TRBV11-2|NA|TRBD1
TGTGCCAGCAGCGCCCTAACAGGGGCTGGGCAGTACTTC
CASSALTGAGQYF
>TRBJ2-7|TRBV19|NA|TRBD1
TGTGCCAGTTCACAACCGGGACAGGGGAACGAGCAGTACTTC
CASSQPGQGNEQYF
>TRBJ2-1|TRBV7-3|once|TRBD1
TGTGCCAGCAGTGTACAGGGGGGCCCCTACAATGAGCAGTTCTTC
CASSVQGGPYNEQFF
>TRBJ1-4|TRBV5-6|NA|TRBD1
TGTGCCAGCAGCACGACAGGGGATGAAAAACTGTTTTTT
CASSTTGDEKLFF
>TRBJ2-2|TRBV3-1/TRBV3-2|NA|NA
TGTGCCAGCAGCCAAGACTGGGGGGGCAGCACCGGGGAGCTGTTTTTT
CASSQDWGGSTGELFF
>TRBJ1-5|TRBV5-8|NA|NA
TGTGCCAGCAGCTTCCCACGGGTTAGCAATCAGCCCCAGCATTTT
CASSFPRVSNQPQHF
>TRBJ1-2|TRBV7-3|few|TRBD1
TGTGCCAGCAGCTATACAGGGGCGGGCGGCTACACCTTC
CASSYTGAGGYTF
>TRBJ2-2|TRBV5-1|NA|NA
TGCGCCAGCAGCCGGGACACCGGGGAGCTGTTTTTT
CASSRDTGELFF
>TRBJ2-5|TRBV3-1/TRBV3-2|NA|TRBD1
TGTGCCAGCAGACGACAGGGGGCTCTGCGGCGGGATGTAGAGACCCAGTACTTC
CASRRQGALRRDVETQYF
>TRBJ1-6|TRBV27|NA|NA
TGTGCCAGCAGTTGGATGGCAGGGATTAATTCACCCCTCCACTTT
CASSWMAGINSPLHF
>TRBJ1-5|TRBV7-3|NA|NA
TGTGCCAGCAGTCGTGGACACAATCAGCCCCAGCATTTT
CASSRGHNQPQHF
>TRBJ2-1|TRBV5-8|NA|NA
TGTGCCAGCAGCTTGGGCGACACGTCCTACAATGAGCAGTTCTTC
CASSLGDTSYNEQFF
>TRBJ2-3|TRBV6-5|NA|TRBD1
TGTGCCAGCAGCTACCCGGGGGACAGGTTGCAGTATTTT
CASSYPGDRLQYF
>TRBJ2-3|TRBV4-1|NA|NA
TGCGCCAGCAGCCAAGAATGGACTCAGACAGATACGCAGTATTTT
CASSQEWTQTDTQYF
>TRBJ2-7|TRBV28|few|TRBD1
TGTGCCAGCAGTTTCGGTAGGGGCAGGGGGTACGAGCAGTACTTC
CASSFGRGRGYEQYF
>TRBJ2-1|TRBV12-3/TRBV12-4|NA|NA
TGTGCCAGCAGCCTATACAATGAGCAGTTCTTC
CASSLYNEQFF
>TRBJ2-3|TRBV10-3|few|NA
TGTGCCATCAGTGAAAACAGGGAATTAAGGGGCACAGATACGCAGTATTTT
CAISENRELRGTDTQYF
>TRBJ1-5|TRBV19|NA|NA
TGTGCCAGTAGTATTCAGTCCGGGGGGGGCAATCAGCCCCAGCATTTT
CASSIQSGGGNQPQHF
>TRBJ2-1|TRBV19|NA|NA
TGTGCCAGTAGTGTCGACATGGCGTTCTCATACAATGAGCAGTTCTTC
CASSVDMAFSYNEQFF
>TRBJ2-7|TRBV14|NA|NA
TGTGCCAGCAGCCAAGCAGGGTTTGGGGAGCAGTACTTC
CASSQAGFGEQYF
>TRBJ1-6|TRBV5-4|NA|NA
TGTGCCAGCAGCTTGGGACAGGAAAATTCACCCCTCCACTTT
CASSLGQENSPLHF
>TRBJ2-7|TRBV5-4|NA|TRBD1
TGTGCCAGCAGCACCGGGACAGGCCTCTACGAGCAGTACTTC
CASSTGTGLYEQYF
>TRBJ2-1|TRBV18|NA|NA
TGTGCCAGCTCACCACGCACTTTGAGCGGGCCGTTGCTGCAGTTCTTC
CASSPRTLSGPLLQFF
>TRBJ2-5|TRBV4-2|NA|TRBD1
TGTGCCAGCAGCCGAAAGGACAGGGCGGGAGAGACCCAGTACTTC
CASSRKDRAGETQYF
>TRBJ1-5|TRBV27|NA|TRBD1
TGTGCCAGCAGTTCCCTCGGGACAGGGCTCGGCAATCAGCCCCAGCATTTT
CASSSLGTGLGNQPQHF
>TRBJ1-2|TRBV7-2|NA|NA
TGTGCCAGCAGACTAACGTCGATAGGCTACACCTTC
CASRLTSIGYTF